The sequence of this TCR beta chain was determined in a study of T-cell reconstitution after alpha-beta-depleted transplantation in children. The germline V gene encodes CDR1 MNHEY and CDR2 SMNVEV (reference sequence). The V end was cut by 4 bases, the J end by 0 bases, with 10 bases between. This CDR3 spans 15 amino acids. Preparation of the TCRbeta library used unique molecular identifiers. TCRdb analysed the PCR reads with MiXCR anew, one entry per CDR3 protein. The repertoire holds about 230,000 distinct CDR3 sequences, 9.7% seen once, with 5% to 5.5% in the top ten. This clonotype was recorded at least ten times.

This TCR came from a human donor who donated a stem cell graft to a child with SCID. The V and J genes are TRBV27 and TRBJ2-1, with D perhaps TRBD1 or TRBD2 (5 bases each). The sequencing here drew on PBMCs from the stem cell graft donor, taken from the stem cell graft. Written as DNA, the CDR3 is TGTGCCAGCAGTTCCGAGGGGCTCTCCTACAATGAGCAGTTCTTC. It translates to CASSSEGLSYNEQFF.